These T cell receptor beta chains were read from a single sample in a study of human T cells and chemical hapten exposure. TCRdb processed the RACE reads anew with MiXCR; each CDR3 protein has one entry. The sample holds some 110,000 distinct CDR3 sequences, over 9% seen once. Sequencing used whole blood, obtained in connection with sensitization to the hapten diphenylcyclopropenone (DPC). These TCRs come from a woman aged 45-65 years with alopecia areata. Some clones in this sample may be carry-over from other donors' samples. Each CDR3 is given with its conserved first and last residue. The order of the fields is CDR3 DNA, CDR3 protein, V gene, clone size, J gene, D gene. The D gene is left open where the match is weak. The size entry is marked missing in some rows and otherwise reads once, few, many or a size class.

TGCAGCGTTGACAGGGGTTACTATGGCTACACCTTC,CSVDRGYYGYTF,TRBV29-1,-,TRBJ1-2,-
TGTGCCAGCAGAGAAGACAGGGGGGGAAAACTGTTTTTT,CASREDRGGKLFF,TRBV6-5,many,TRBJ1-4,TRBD1
TGTGCCAGCAGCCGTGACATTTCCACTGAAGCTTTCTTT,CASSRDISTEAFF,TRBV6-5,-,TRBJ1-1,-
TGTGCCAGCAGCGCCCCCAGGGCTCAATTAGATACGCAGTATTTT,CASSAPRAQLDTQYF,TRBV7-2,-,TRBJ2-3,-
TGCGCCAGCAGCTTGTGGTCGGAGTGGGGGGGCACAGATACGCAGTATTTT,CASSLWSEWGGTDTQYF,TRBV5-1,many,TRBJ2-3,-
TGTGCCAGCAGATTCACAGGGATTTACAATGAGCAGTTCTTC,CASRFTGIYNEQFF,TRBV12-3/TRBV12-4,few,TRBJ2-1,-
TGTGCCAGCAGTGATGGGGTGGGGGGACTGGCTTTCTTT,CASSDGVGGLAFF,TRBV6-1,few,TRBJ1-1,-
TGCGCCAGTGCTCTGGGAGCCTCCTACGAGCAGTACTTC,CASALGASYEQYF,TRBV5-1,-,TRBJ2-7,-
TGTGCCAGCAGCCCGACTAGCTCCCACAATGAGCAGTTCTTC,CASSPTSSHNEQFF,TRBV7-9,many,TRBJ2-1,TRBD2
TGTGCCAGCAACGGAGCGGGGTGGACAGATACGCAGTATTTT,CASNGAGWTDTQYF,TRBV6-2/TRBV6-3,many,TRBJ2-3,TRBD2
TGTGCCAGCAGCTCCCACGACAGGGGAGGCCAGCCCCAGCATTTT,CASSSHDRGGQPQHF,TRBV12-3/TRBV12-4,few,TRBJ1-5,TRBD1
TGTGCCAGTAAATACGGGGGTAGTCACACCGGGGAGCTGTTTTTT,CASKYGGSHTGELFF,TRBV5-6,few,TRBJ2-2,-
TGCAGCGCGGGACCGTTGAGGGAGACCCAGTACTTC,CSAGPLRETQYF,TRBV29-1,few,TRBJ2-5,-
TGCGCCAGCAGCTTCAACAGCATCACAGATACGCAGTATTTT,CASSFNSITDTQYF,TRBV5-1,-,TRBJ2-3,-
TGTGCCAGCAGCCAAGACGGCAGGGGAACCTACAATGAGCAGTTCTTC,CASSQDGRGTYNEQFF,TRBV3-1,many,TRBJ2-1,-
TGTGCCAGCAGTGCCCTTTGGGAGACCCAGTACTTC,CASSALWETQYF,TRBV12-3/TRBV12-4,few,TRBJ2-5,-
TGTGCCACCGGGAGGAGCTTCGAGCAGTACTTC,CATGRSFEQYF,TRBV28,few,TRBJ2-7,TRBD2
TGTGCCAGCAGACCGGGCTCTGGAAACACCATATATTTT,CASRPGSGNTIYF,TRBV6-2/TRBV6-3,few,TRBJ1-3,-
TGTGCTAGTGGTTTGGTACAGGGGACTAAGGTCGAGCAGTTCTTC,CASGLVQGTKVEQFF,TRBV12-5,-,TRBJ2-1,-
TGTGCCAGCAGTTTAATGGGAAACATTCAGTACTTC,CASSLMGNIQYF,TRBV28,-,TRBJ2-4,-
TGTGCCAGCATTCGACTAGCGGGGGGAGACCCGAACGAGCAGTACTTC,CASIRLAGGDPNEQYF,TRBV2,many,TRBJ2-7,TRBD2
TGTGCCAGCAGCTCCACCCCCGACTCCTACGAGCAGTACTTC,CASSSTPDSYEQYF,TRBV5-6,-,TRBJ2-7,-
TGCAGTGCTAGATACGATCGCCTGAGCTCTGGAAACACCATATATTTT,CSARYDRLSSGNTIYF,TRBV20-1,few,TRBJ1-3,-
TGTGCCAGCAGCTTAAGGGACTCCACATCGGGAAACACCATATATTTT,CASSLRDSTSGNTIYF,TRBV7-2,few,TRBJ1-3,-
TGTGCCACCCGGGAGGTTGGCCACACAGATACGCAGTATTTT,CATREVGHTDTQYF,TRBV28,-,TRBJ2-3,TRBD2
TGCAGCGTTGAGGGGACAGGTTACGAGCAGTACTTC,CSVEGTGYEQYF,TRBV29-1,-,TRBJ2-7,TRBD1
TGTGCCAGCAGCCGTGGACCCGGAGGCTACGAGCAGTACTTC,CASSRGPGGYEQYF,TRBV6-2/TRBV6-3,many,TRBJ2-7,-
TGTGCCATCAGGGACAGGAGTTCCTATGGCTACACCTTC,CAIRDRSSYGYTF,TRBV10-3,few,TRBJ1-2,TRBD1
TGTGCCAGCAGCTCCAGGGAGTACACTGAAGCTTTCTTT,CASSSREYTEAFF,TRBV7-9,few,TRBJ1-1,-
TGTGCCAGCAGCTTAGGCGAGGCGCTGGAGTTGAACACTGAAGCTTTCTTT,CASSLGEALELNTEAFF,TRBV7-9,-,TRBJ1-1,-
TGTGCCAGCAGGAAACTCAGAACCGATACGCAGTATTTT,CASRKLRTDTQYF,TRBV6-5,-,TRBJ2-3,-
TGTGCCAGCAGCCCCCCGAAGGACTATGGCTACACCTTC,CASSPPKDYGYTF,TRBV7-9,many,TRBJ1-2,-